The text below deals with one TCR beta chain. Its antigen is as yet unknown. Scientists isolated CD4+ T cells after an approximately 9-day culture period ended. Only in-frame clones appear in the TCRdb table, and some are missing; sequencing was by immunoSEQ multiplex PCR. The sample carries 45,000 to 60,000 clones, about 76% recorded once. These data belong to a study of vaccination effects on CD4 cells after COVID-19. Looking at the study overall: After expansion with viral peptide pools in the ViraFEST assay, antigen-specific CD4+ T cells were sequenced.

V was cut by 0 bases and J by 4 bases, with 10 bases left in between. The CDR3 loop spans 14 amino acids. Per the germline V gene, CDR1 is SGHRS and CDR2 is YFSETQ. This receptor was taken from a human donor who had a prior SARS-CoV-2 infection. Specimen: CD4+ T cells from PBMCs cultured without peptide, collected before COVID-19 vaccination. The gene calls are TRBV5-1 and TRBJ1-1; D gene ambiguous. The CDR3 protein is CASSLEFGVTEAFF. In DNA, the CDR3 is TGCGCCAGCAGCTTGGAATTCGGGGTCACTGAAGCTTTCTTT.